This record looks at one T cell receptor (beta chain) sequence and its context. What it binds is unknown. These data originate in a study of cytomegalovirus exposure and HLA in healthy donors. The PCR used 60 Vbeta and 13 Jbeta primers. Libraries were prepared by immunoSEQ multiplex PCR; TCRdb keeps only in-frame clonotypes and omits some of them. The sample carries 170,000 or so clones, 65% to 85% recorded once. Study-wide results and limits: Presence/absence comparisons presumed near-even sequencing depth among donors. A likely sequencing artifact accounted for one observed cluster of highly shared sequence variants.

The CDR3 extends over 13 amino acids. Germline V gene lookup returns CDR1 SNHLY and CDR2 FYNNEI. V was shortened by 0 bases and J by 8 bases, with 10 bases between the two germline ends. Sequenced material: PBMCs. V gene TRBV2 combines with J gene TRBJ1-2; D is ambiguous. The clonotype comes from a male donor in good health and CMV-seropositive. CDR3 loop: CASSEARNLGYTF. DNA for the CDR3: TGTGCCAGCAGTGAAGCGCGGAACCTGGGCTACACCTTC.